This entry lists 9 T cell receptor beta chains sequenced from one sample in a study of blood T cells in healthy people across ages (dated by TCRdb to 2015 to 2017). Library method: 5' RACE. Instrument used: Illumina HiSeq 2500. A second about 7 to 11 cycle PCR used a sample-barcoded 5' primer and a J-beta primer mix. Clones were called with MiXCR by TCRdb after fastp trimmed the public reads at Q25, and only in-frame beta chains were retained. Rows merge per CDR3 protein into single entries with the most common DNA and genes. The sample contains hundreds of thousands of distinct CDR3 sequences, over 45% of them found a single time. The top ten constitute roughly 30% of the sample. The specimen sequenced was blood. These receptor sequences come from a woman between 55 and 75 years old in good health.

CDR3 region: CASSLLQGGNTEAFF. The CDR3 nucleotides are TGTGCCAGCAGTTTACTACAGGGGGGGAACACTGAAGCTTTCTTT. This chain connects TRBV28 to TRBJ1-1, with 8 bases identical to TRBD1. The length of the CDR3 is 15 residues. Germline CDR1 and CDR2: MDHEN and SYDVKM. The trim removed 2 bases at V and 1 base at J, leaving 3 bases unmatched.

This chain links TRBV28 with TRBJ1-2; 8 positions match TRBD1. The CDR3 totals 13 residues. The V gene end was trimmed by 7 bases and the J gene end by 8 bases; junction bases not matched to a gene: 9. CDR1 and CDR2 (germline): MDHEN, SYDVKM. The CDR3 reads CASTPGQGRGYTF. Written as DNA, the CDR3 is TGTGCCAGCACCCCAGGACAGGGCAGGGGCTACACCTTC.

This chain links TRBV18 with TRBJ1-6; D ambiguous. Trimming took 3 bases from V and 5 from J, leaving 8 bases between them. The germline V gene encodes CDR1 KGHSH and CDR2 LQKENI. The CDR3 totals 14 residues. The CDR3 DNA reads TGTGCCAGCTCACCCGGCGGGGATAATTCACCCCTCCACTTT. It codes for CASSPGGDNSPLHF.

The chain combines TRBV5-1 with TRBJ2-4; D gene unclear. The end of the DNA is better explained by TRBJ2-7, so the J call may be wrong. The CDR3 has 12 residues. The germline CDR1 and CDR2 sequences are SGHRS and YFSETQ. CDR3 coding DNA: TGCGCCAGCAGCTTGCCTCTCCACGAGCAGTACTTC. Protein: CASSLPLHEQYF.

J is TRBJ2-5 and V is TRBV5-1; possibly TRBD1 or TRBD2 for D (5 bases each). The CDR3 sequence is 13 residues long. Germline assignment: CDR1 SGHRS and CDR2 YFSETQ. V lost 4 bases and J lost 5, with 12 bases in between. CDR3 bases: TGCGCCAGCAGCGGTGGGGGTGAGGAGACCCAGTACTTC. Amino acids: CASSGGGEETQYF. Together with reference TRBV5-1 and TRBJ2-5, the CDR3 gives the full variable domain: KAGVTQTPRYLIKTRGQQVTLSCSPISGHRSVSWYQQTPGQGLQFLFEYFSETQRNKGNFPGRFSGRQFSNSRSEMNVSTLELGDSALYLCASSGGGEETQYFGPGTRLLVL.

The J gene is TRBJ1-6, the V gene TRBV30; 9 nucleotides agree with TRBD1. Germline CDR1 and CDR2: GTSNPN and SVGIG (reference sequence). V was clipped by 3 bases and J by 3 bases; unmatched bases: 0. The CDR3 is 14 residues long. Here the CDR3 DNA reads TGTGCCTGGAGGGACAGGGGCTATAATTCACCCCTCCACTTT. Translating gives CAWRDRGYNSPLHF.

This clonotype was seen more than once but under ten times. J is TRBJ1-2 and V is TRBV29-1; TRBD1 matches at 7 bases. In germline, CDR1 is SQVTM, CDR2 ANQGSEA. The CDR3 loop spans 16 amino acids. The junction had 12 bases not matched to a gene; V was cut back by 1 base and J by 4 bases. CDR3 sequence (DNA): TGCAGCGTTGAAGGTCCCGGGACAGATATCCCCTATGGCTACACCTTC. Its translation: CSVEGPGTDIPYGYTF.

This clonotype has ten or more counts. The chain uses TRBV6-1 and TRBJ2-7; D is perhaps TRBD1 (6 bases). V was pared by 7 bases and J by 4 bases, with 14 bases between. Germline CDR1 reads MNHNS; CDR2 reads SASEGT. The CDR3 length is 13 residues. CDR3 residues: CASNVEGEYEQYF. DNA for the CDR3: TGTGCCAGCAACGTCGAGGGGGAGTACGAGCAGTACTTC.

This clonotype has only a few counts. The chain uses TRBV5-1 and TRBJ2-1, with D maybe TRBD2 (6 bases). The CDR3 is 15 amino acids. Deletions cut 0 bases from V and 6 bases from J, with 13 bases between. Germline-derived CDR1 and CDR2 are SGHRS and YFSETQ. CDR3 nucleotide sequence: TGCGCCAGCAGCTTGGCCAGGACTAACCTCAATGAGCAGTTCTTC. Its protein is CASSLARTNLNEQFF.